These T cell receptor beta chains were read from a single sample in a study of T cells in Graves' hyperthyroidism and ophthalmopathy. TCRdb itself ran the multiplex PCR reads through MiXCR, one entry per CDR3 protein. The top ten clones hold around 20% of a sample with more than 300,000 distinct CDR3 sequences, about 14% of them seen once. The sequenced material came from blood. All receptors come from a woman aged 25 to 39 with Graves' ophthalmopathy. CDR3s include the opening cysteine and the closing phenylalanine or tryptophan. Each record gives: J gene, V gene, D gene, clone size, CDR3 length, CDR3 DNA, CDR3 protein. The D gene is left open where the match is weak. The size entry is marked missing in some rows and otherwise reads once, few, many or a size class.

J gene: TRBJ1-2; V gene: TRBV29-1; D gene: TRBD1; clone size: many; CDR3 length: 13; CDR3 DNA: TGCAGCGTCCCGGACAGGGATAACTATGGCTACACCTTC; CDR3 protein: CSVPDRDNYGYTF
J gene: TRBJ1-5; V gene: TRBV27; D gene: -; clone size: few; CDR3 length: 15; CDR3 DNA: TGTGCCAGCAGCCCGGGGGGCGGGGTATCGCAGCCCCAGCATTTT; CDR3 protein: CASSPGGGVSQPQHF
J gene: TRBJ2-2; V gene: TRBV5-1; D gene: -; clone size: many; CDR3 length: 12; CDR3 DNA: TGCGCCAGCAGCTTCGGCAACGGGGAGCTGTTTTTT; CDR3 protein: CASSFGNGELFF
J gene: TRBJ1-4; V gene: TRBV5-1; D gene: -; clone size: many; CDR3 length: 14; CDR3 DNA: TGCGCCAGCAGGGTGTCTTCCTCAGGGGAAAAACTGTTTTTT; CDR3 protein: CASRVSSSGEKLFF
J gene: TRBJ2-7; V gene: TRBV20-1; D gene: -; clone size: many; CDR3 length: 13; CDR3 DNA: TGCAGTGCTTCCCTAGCCCGGGGCGGCGAGCAGTACTTC; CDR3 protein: CSASLARGGEQYF
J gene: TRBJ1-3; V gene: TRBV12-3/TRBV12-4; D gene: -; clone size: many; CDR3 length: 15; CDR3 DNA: TGTGCCAGCAGTTTAGACACAGGCTCTGGAAACACCATATATTTT; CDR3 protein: CASSLDTGSGNTIYF
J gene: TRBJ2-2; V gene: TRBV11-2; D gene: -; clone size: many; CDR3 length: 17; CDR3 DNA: TGTGCCAGCAGCTTAGTCCGGTCCGAGCCACTCACCGGGGAGCTGTTTTTT; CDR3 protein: CASSLVRSEPLTGELFF
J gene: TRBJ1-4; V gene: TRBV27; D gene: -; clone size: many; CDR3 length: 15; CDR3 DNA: TGTGCCAGCAGTTTCTTAAGGACAACTAATGAAAAACTGTTTTTT; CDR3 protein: CASSFLRTTNEKLFF
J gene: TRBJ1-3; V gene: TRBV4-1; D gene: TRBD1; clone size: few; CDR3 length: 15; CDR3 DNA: TGCGCCAGCAGAGGGGGCCTCTTCTCTGGAAACACCATATATTTT; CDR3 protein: CASRGGLFSGNTIYF
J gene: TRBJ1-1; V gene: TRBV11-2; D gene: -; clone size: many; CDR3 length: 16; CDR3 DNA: TGTGCCAGCAGCTTATCGACGGGCTACATGAACACTGAAGCTTTCTTT; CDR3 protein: CASSLSTGYMNTEAFF
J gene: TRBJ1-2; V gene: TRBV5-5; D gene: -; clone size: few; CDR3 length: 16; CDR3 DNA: TGTGCCAGCAGCTTACTCCCAGAGGACAACTCATATGGCTACACCTTC; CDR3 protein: CASSLLPEDNSYGYTF
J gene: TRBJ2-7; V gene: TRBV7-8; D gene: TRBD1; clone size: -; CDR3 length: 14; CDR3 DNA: TGTGCCAGCAGCTTGATGTCGACAGGGAATGAGCAGTACTTC; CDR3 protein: CASSLMSTGNEQYF
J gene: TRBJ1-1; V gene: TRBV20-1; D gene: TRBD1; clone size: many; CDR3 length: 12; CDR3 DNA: TGCAGCCGACAGGGGCGCGTCACTGAAGCTTTCTTT; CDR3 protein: CSRQGRVTEAFF
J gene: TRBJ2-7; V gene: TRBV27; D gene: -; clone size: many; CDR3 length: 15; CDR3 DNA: TGTGCCAGCAGCCCGATCAGGCCGGGGGCCTACGAGCAGTACTTC; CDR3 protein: CASSPIRPGAYEQYF
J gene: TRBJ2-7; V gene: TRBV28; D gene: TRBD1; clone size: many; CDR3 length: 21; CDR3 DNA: TGTGCCAGCAGTTCATTAACGCCGGGACAGGAGCTTCTGTACCTTGCCTACGAGCAGTACTTC; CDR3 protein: CASSSLTPGQELLYLAYEQYF
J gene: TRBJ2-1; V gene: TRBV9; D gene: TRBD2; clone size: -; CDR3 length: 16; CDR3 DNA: TGTGCCAGCAGCCTACCGGGACTAGCGGGAGTAGTTGAGCAGTTCTTC; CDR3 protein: CASSLPGLAGVVEQFF
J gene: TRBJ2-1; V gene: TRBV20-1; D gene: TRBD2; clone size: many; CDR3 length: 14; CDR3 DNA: TGCAGTGCTAGACGACGGGGGGTGTACAATGAGCAGTTCTTC; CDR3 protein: CSARRRGVYNEQFF
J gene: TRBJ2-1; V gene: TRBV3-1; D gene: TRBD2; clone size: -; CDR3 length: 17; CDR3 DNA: TGCGCCAGCAGCCCCAGCCCCGGGACTAGCGGGGGGAATGAGCAGTTCTTC; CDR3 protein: CASSPSPGTSGGNEQFF
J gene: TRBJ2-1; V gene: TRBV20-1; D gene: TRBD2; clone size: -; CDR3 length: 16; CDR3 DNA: TGCAGTGCTAGAGATTGGCGGGGGGCTCCTTACAATGAGCAGTTCTTC; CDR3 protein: CSARDWRGAPYNEQFF
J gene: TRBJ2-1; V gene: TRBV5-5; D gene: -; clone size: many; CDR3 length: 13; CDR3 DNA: TGTGCCAGCAGCTCAACACTGTACAATGAGCAGTTCTTC; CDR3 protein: CASSSTLYNEQFF
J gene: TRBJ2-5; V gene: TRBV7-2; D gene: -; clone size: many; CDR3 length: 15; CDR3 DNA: TGTGCCAGCAGCCCTGACAGGCTGTACCAAGAGACCCAGTACTTC; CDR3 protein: CASSPDRLYQETQYF
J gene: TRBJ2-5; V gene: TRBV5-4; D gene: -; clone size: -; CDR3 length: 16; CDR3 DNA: TGTGCCAGCAGCTGGACCGAAAGCGGGACAGGCGAGACCCAGTACTTC; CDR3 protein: CASSWTESGTGETQYF
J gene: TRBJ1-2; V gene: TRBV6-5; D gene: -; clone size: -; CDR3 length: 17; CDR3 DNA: TGTGCCAGCAGTTCTACTCGAAGAGGAGATACTAACTATGGCTACACCTTC; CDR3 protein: CASSSTRRGDTNYGYTF
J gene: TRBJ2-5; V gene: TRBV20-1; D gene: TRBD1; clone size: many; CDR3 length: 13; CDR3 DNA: TGCAGTGCTATAGACAGGGTGAGAGAGACCCAGTACTTC; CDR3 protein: CSAIDRVRETQYF
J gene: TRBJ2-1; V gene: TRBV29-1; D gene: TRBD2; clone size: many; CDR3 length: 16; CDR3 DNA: TGCAGCGTTGAAGATACTAGCGGGAGCTCCTACAATGAGCAGTTCTTC; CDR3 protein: CSVEDTSGSSYNEQFF
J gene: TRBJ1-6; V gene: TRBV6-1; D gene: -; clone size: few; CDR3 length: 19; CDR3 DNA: TGTGCCAGCAGTTGCCAGTCTTCCAGGGGTTTCGCCTATAATTCACCCCTCCACTTT; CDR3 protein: CASSCQSSRGFAYNSPLHF
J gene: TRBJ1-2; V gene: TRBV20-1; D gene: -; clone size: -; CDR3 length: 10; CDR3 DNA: TGCAGTGCCTGGGGGGATGGCTACACCTTC; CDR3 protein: CSAWGDGYTF
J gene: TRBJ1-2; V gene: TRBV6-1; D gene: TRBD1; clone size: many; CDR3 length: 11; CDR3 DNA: TGTGCCTGGGGGACAGGCTATGGCTACACCTTC; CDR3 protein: CAWGTGYGYTF
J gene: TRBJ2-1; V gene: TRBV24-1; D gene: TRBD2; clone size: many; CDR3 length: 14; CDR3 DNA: TGTGCCACCAGTGGACTAGCGGGCGACAATGAGCAGTTCTTC; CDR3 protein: CATSGLAGDNEQFF
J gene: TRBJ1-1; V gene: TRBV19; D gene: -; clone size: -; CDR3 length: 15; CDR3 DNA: TGTGCCAGTAGTCCACTGAGGGTTAAGGACACTGAAGCTTTCTTT; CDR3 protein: CASSPLRVKDTEAFF
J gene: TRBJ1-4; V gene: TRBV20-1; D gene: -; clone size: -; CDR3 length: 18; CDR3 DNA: TGCAGTGCTAGAGTCCCCCCCGGACAGCCTGCAACTAATGAAAAACTGTTTTTT; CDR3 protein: CSARVPPGQPATNEKLFF
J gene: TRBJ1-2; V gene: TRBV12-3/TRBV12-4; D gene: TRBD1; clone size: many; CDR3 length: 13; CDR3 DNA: TGTGCCAGCAGTTTTAGACAGGGGTTTGGCTACACCTTC; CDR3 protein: CASSFRQGFGYTF
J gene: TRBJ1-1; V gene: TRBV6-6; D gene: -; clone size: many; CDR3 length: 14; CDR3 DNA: TGTGCCAGCAGTCTACTCGGGTCCGGCACTGAAGCTTTCTTT; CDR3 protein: CASSLLGSGTEAFF
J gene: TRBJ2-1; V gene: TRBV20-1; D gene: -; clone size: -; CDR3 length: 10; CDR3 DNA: TGCAGTGGAAACGGTAATGAGCAGTTCTTC; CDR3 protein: CSGNGNEQFF
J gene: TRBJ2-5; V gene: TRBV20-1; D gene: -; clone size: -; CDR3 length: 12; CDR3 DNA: TGCAGTGCTAGTAAGACCCAAGAGACCCAGTACTTC; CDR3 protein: CSASKTQETQYF
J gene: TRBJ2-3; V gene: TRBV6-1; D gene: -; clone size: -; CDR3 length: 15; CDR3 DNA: TGTGCCAGCAGAAAAGGCGTCCTAGGGCTCCATACGCAGTATTTT; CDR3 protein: CASRKGVLGLHTQYF
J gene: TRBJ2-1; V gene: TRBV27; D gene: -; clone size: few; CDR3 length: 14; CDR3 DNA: TGTGCCAGCAAGTGGGACCAGCGAAACAATGAGCAGTTCTTC; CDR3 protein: CASKWDQRNNEQFF
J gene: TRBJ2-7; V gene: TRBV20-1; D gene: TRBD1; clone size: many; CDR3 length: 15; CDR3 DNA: TGCAGTGCTATAGCCCGGGACAGGGGGCTGGACGAGCAGTACTTC; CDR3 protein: CSAIARDRGLDEQYF
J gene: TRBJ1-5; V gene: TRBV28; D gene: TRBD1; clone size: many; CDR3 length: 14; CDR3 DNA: TGTGCCAGCAGCCCGACAGGGGGTCATCAGCCCCAGCATTTT; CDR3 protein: CASSPTGGHQPQHF
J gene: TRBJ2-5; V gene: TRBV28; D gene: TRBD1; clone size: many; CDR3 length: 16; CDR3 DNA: TGTGCCAGCAGTTCACCGGACAGGGGGCAACAAGAGACCCAGTACTTC; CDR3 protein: CASSSPDRGQQETQYF
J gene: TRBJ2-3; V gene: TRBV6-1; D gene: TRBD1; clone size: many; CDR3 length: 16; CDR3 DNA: TGTGCCAGCATGATAGGCTCAGGACAGGGCCGAGATACGCAGTATTTT; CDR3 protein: CASMIGSGQGRDTQYF
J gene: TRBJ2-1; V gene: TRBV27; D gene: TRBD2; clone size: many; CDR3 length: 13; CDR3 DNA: TGTGCCAGCAAACAACCGGCGGGGGTGGAGCAGTTCTTC; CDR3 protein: CASKQPAGVEQFF
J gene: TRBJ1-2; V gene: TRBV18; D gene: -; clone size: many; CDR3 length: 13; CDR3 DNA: TGTGCCAGCTCCCTAACTATTAACTATGGCTACACCTTC; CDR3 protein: CASSLTINYGYTF
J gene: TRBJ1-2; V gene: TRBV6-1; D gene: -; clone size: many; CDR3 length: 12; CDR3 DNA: TGTGCCAGCAGGGGGGGCCTAGGCGGCTACACCTTC; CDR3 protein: CASRGGLGGYTF
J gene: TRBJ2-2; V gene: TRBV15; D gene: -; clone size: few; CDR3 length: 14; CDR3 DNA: TGTGCCACCAGCACGGGACGGAACACCGGGGAGCTGTTTTTT; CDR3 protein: CATSTGRNTGELFF
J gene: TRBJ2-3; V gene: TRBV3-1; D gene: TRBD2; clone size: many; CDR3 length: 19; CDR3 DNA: TGTGCCAGCAGCCAAGATCGAGGGACTAGCGGGGGAGCCCCGGGGTCGCAGTATTTT; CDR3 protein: CASSQDRGTSGGAPGSQYF
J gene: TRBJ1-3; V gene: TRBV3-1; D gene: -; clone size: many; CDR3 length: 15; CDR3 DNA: TGTGCCAGCAGCCAAGATGGGGGGTCTGGAAACACCATATATTTT; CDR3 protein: CASSQDGGSGNTIYF
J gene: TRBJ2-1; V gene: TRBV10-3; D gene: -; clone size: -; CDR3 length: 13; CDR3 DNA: TGTGCCATCTGGGCCGGGTTCGACAATGAGCAGTTCTTC; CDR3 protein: CAIWAGFDNEQFF